This TCR beta chain was identified during a study of blood T cell repertoires in COVID-19. Germline CDR1 and CDR2: ENHRY and SYGVKD. V lost 4 bases, J lost 7 bases, and 13 bases stayed unmatched. There are 16 residues in the CDR3. This table comes from immunoSEQ multiplex PCR, and its TCRdb copy is limited to in-frame clones, with some not included. The table has about 480,000 clones, around 88% seen once. The sequenced sample consisted of peripheral blood. The J gene is TRBJ1-2, the V gene TRBV10-3; TRBD1 agrees at 9 bases. The receptor was derived from a woman aged 50 to 60 with COVID-19, enrolled during active disease. The CDR3 is CAISGRDREIGGGYTF. The CDR3 nucleotides are TGTGCCATCAGTGGCCGGGACAGGGAAATAGGAGGTGGCTACACCTTC.